Below are 31 T cell receptor beta chains sequenced from a single sample in a study of T cells after yellow fever vaccination. MiXCR, applied by TCRdb to the 5' RACE reads, yields one record per CDR3 protein. The table lists under 95,000 distinct CDR3 sequences, 7.3% of them singletons. Sequenced here: CD8+ T cells sorted from PBMCs, sampled 10 to 11 days after the first yellow fever vaccination. These receptors came from a man between 18 and 35 years old who received the YFV17D yellow fever vaccine.

The table lists this clonotype with a few counts. The rearrangement links TRBV6-1 to TRBJ2-1; D is undetermined. This CDR3 has 15 residues. In germline, CDR1 is MNHNS, CDR2 SASEGT. Trimming cost V 6 bases and J 5 bases, with 17 bases left between them. The CDR3 DNA reads TGTGCCAGCAGCGAACTCGCCGGGTCGGACAATGAGCAGTTCTTC. Translating gives CASSELAGSDNEQFF.

The chain uses TRBV5-4 and TRBJ2-6; D is ambiguous. V lost 7 bases, J lost 0 bases, and 5 bases lay in between. This CDR3 region has 13 residues. Germline V gives CDR1 SGHNT, CDR2 YYREEE (reference sequence). For the CDR3, the DNA is TGTGCCAGCTCGCTCTCTGGGGCCAACGTCCTGACTTTC. This translates into CASSLSGANVLTF.

This clonotype appeared many times. The chain links TRBV5-1 to TRBJ2-1; a possible D gene is TRBD2 (5 bases). CDR3 length: 15 residues. Germline-derived CDR1 and CDR2 are SGHRS and YFSETQ. V lost 2 bases and J 0 bases, leaving 9 bases between the germline ends. CDR3: CASSFGVSSYNEQFF. CDR3 in DNA: TGCGCCAGCAGCTTCGGGGTTAGCTCCTACAATGAGCAGTTCTTC.

This chain joins TRBV3-1 and TRBJ2-5; D remains ambiguous. CDR3 length equals 12 residues. Trimming shortened V by 4 bases and J by 4 bases, and 7 bases separated the two germline ends. Germline assignment: CDR1 LGHDT and CDR2 YNNKEL (reference sequence). The CDR3 loop reads CASSRSGETQYF. Here the CDR3 DNA reads TGTGCCAGCAGCCGCTCGGGAGAGACCCAGTACTTC.

This clonotype was seen a handful of times. This chain uses TRBV7-9 with TRBJ2-6; D is tentatively TRBD1 or TRBD2 (6 bases each). CDR1 SEHNR and CDR2 FQNEAQ come from the germline V gene (reference sequence). CDR3 length: 16 amino acids. Trimming took off 3 bases at V and 0 bases at J, with 9 bases between the two ends. In nucleotides, the CDR3 is TGTGCCAGCAGCTTCGGGGGCCCCTCTGGGGCCAACGTCCTGACTTTC. This translates into CASSFGGPSGANVLTF.

This clonotype was seen at least ten times. J is TRBJ2-1 and V is TRBV7-3, with 7 bases that match TRBD1. This CDR3 comprises 18 residues. Germline CDR1 and CDR2: SGHTA and FQGTGA. The V segment lost 0 bases and the J segment 0 bases; nucleotides outside the gene matches: 8. The CDR3 nucleotides are TGTGCCAGCAGCTTAACAGGGGGCCCTCCAAGCTCCTACAATGAGCAGTTCTTC. This sequence encodes CASSLTGGPPSSYNEQFF.

This clonotype appeared many times. The rearrangement uses TRBV29-1 and TRBJ2-1, with no clear D. The V gene's germline CDR1 is SQVTM and CDR2 ANQGSEA. The CDR3 runs to 14 residues. V shed 0 bases and J shed 3 bases, with 9 bases lying between them. The CDR3 sequence: CSVEEEPNYNEQFF. For the CDR3, the DNA is TGCAGCGTTGAAGAGGAGCCTAACTACAATGAGCAGTTCTTC.

At least ten counts were recorded for this clonotype. The V gene is TRBV7-8, the J gene TRBJ2-3; 7 nucleotides align to TRBD2. The length of the CDR3 is 15 residues. The ends lost 5 bases at V and 6 bases at J; junction bases unmatched: 11. The germline CDR1 and CDR2 sequences are SGHVS and FQNEAQ. The CDR3 sequence is CASSPGLLRQDTQYF. The CDR3 DNA sequence: TGTGCCAGCAGCCCGGGACTACTCCGGCAGGATACGCAGTATTTT.

This chain links TRBV6-1 with TRBJ2-1; 8 nucleotides match TRBD1. The junction had 13 bases not matched to a gene; V was cut back by 8 bases and J by 4 bases. From germline, CDR1 is MNHNS and CDR2 SASEGT. The CDR3 runs to 16 residues. The CDR3 reads CASHGQGRGLYNEQFF. DNA of the CDR3: TGTGCCAGCCATGGACAGGGAAGAGGGCTTTACAATGAGCAGTTCTTC.

This clonotype was seen repeatedly, ten times or more. The J gene is TRBJ2-3, the V gene TRBV15; 8 nucleotides agree with TRBD2. Germline CDR1 and CDR2: LNHNV and YYDKDF (reference sequence). The CDR3 length is 16 residues. V lost 1 base and J lost 4; bases outside the gene matches: 7. The CDR3 loop is CATSRGFAGGPDTQYF. Here the CDR3 DNA reads TGTGCCACCAGCAGAGGATTTGCGGGGGGCCCAGATACGCAGTATTTT.

Ten or more counts support this clonotype. The chain couples TRBV4-3 to TRBJ2-1, with D unclear. The CDR3 covers 12 residues. Trimming pared 0 bases from V and 9 bases from J, leaving 6 bases between. Germline V lookup: CDR1 LGHNA, CDR2 YSLEER. The DNA for the CDR3 is TGCGCCAGCAGCCAAGATACGTTTGAGCAGTTCTTC. Encoded protein: CASSQDTFEQFF.

This clonotype showed up many times. The chain carries TRBV4-2 and TRBJ1-5; D gene uncertain. Trimming shortened V by 0 bases and J by 5 bases, and 8 bases separated the two germline ends. The CDR3 runs 14 residues. The V gene's germline CDR1 is LGHNA and CDR2 YNFKEQ. CDR3 nucleotide sequence: TGTGCCAGCAGCCAAGAGGATGGGGATCAGCCCCAGCATTTT. It yields the protein CASSQEDGDQPQHF.

This clonotype was seen repeatedly, ten times or more. The CDR3 DNA reads as TGTGCCAGTAGCCCGACAGGGCGAGTGTCCTCGCCCTATAATTCACCCCTCCACTTT. It yields the protein CASSPTGRVSSPYNSPLHF. This sequence joins TRBV6-4 and TRBJ1-6, with TRBD1 matching 7 bases. Germline V gene sequence: CDR1 MRHNA, CDR2 SNTAGT. The CDR3 sequence is 19 residues long. Losses at the gene ends were 9 bases for V and 2 bases for J; bases not matched to a gene: 19.

Ten or more counts support this clonotype. The rearrangement uses TRBV5-1 and TRBJ2-2; D unclear. The V and J ends lost 2 bases and 0 bases respectively, with 11 bases between them. Germline values: CDR1 SGHRS, CDR2 YFSETQ. The CDR3 is 16 amino acids. In DNA form, the CDR3 reads TGCGCCAGCAGCTTAGGAAGACTTACGAACACCGGGGAGCTGTTTTTT. It is translated as CASSLGRLTNTGELFF.

Many counts were recorded for this clonotype. CDR3 DNA sequence: TGTGCCAGCAGTGAAAGGGGGGGGGAAAAGAACACTGAAGCTTTCTTT. Protein sequence: CASSERGGEKNTEAFF. The chain couples TRBV2 to TRBJ1-1, with D maybe TRBD1 (6 bases). The CDR3 runs 16 residues. V shed 2 bases and J shed 1 base, with 14 bases lying between them. Germline CDR1 reads SNHLY; CDR2 reads FYNNEI.

Many counts were recorded for this clonotype. This sequence joins TRBV15 and TRBJ1-1, with D perhaps matching TRBD1 (5 bases). CDR1 is LNHNV, CDR2 YYDKDF, per germline (reference sequence). Trimming cost V 3 bases and J 0 bases, with 11 bases left between them. This CDR3 comprises 15 residues. In nucleotides, the CDR3 is TGTGCCACCAGCAGGGCTGACAGAGTGAACACTGAAGCTTTCTTT. It is translated as CATSRADRVNTEAFF.

This clonotype has just a few counts. The V gene is TRBV6-1, the J gene TRBJ2-1; D is undetermined. The CDR3 totals 13 residues. CDR1 and CDR2 from the germline V gene are MNHNS and SASEGT. CDR3 bases: TGTGCAACCAGCCCGCCAGCGCGGTTGGAGCAGTTCTTC. Translation: CATSPPARLEQFF.

This clonotype showed up just a few times. The gene calls are TRBV5-6 and TRBJ2-5, with D perhaps TRBD2 (6 bases). The V end was cut by 0 bases, the J end by 2 bases, with 17 bases between. The germline gives CDR1 SGHDT, CDR2 YYEEEE. CDR3 size: 17 residues. The CDR3 sequence is CASSLAGTDYIQETQYF. CDR3 DNA: TGTGCCAGCAGCTTGGCCGGGACGGACTATATTCAAGAGACCCAGTACTTC.

This clonotype was recorded at least ten times. In nucleotides, the CDR3 is TGTGCCAGCGGTTCTGCGTCTAGCTCCTACAATGAGCAGTTCTTC. This gives the protein CASGSASSSYNEQFF. The rearrangement uses TRBV6-5 and TRBJ2-1; D uncertain. The CDR3 spans 15 residues. Trimming removed 8 bases at V and 0 bases at J, with 14 bases between. Germline CDR1 is MNHEY and CDR2 is SVGAGI.

This clonotype was observed at least ten times. The chain recombines TRBV4-1 with TRBJ2-2, with 7 bases aligning to TRBD1. Germline V lookup: CDR1 MGHRA, CDR2 YSYEKL. This CDR3 has 15 amino acids. V gave up 2 bases and J gave up 7 bases; unmatched junction bases: 7. CDR3 coding DNA: TGCGCCAGCAGCCAACGCCAGGGGGTGGTCGGGGAGCTGTTTTTT. Its translation is CASSQRQGVVGELFF.

The J gene is TRBJ2-4, the V gene TRBV20-1, with D tentatively TRBD1 (5 bases). Germline V gives CDR1 DFQATT, CDR2 SNEGSKA (reference sequence). The V gene lost 4 bases and the J gene lost 0 bases, with 31 bases spanning the gap. This CDR3 spans 21 amino acids. This CDR3 reads CSANGFGHDRPTYEAKNIQYF. For the CDR3, the DNA is TGCAGTGCTAATGGGTTTGGACACGACAGACCGACTTATGAAGCCAAAAACATTCAGTACTTC.

The genes are TRBV18 and TRBJ2-3; D unclear. This CDR3 has 15 residues. CDR1 KGHSH and CDR2 LQKENI come from the germline V gene. The V end was cut by 5 bases, the J end by 0 bases, with 12 bases between. The CDR3 DNA reads TGTGCCAGCTCATCCACAGAATCTAGCACAGATACGCAGTATTTT. Amino acid sequence: CASSSTESSTDTQYF.

This clonotype was detected many times. The gene calls are TRBV4-3 and TRBJ2-1; D is unclear. The V gene lost 0 bases and the J gene lost 8 bases, with 8 bases spanning the gap. There are 13 residues in the CDR3. In germline, CDR1 is LGHNA, CDR2 YSLEER. DNA for the CDR3: TGCGCCAGCAGCCAAGAGGGGTTTGATGAGCAGTTCTTC. This encodes CASSQEGFDEQFF.

There are many counts of this clonotype. The chain couples TRBV4-3 to TRBJ1-1; 8 positions agree with TRBD1. There are 13 residues in the CDR3. J lost 9 bases, V lost 4 bases, and 7 bases had no gene match. Germline CDR1 reads LGHNA; CDR2 reads YSLEER. For the CDR3, the DNA is TGCGCCAGCAGCCCCTGGACAGGGTATAAAGCTTTCTTT. This codes for CASSPWTGYKAFF.

Ten or more counts support this clonotype. The chain carries TRBV9 and TRBJ1-5; D is ambiguous. In germline, CDR1 is SGDLS, CDR2 YYNGEE. V shed 3 bases and J shed 2 bases, with 6 bases lying between them. The CDR3 totals 13 residues. In DNA, the CDR3 is TGTGCCAGCAGCGCGTTCGGCAATCAGCCCCAGCATTTT. This codes for CASSAFGNQPQHF. The complete variable domain, with remaining parts taken from reference TRBV9 and TRBJ1-5, reads DSGVTQTPKHLITATGQRVTLRCSPRSGDLSVYWYQQSLDQGLQFLIQYYNGEERAKGNILERFSAQQFPDLHSELNLSSLELGDSALYFCASSAFGNQPQHFGDGTRLSIL.

This clonotype was counted at least ten times. V usage is TRBV20-1 and J usage is TRBJ2-3, with D uncertain. This CDR3 is 13 amino acids long. V was trimmed by 1 base and J by 2 bases, leaving 7 bases between them. Looked up from germline, CDR1 is DFQATT and CDR2 is SNEGSKA (reference sequence). DNA for the CDR3: TGCAGTGCTAGAGCCCGCAACACAGATACGCAGTATTTT. It codes for CSARARNTDTQYF.

The genes are TRBV7-2 and TRBJ2-7; D call uncertain. V was pared by 0 bases and J by 2 bases, with 5 bases between. This CDR3 spans 13 amino acids. CDR1 and CDR2 (germline): SGHTA, FQGNSA. The CDR3 spells CASSLALTYEQYV. The CDR3 nucleotides read TGTGCCAGCAGCTTAGCCCTAACCTACGAGCAGTACGTC.

The rearrangement uses TRBV27 and TRBJ1-2; no reliable D call. V lost 3 bases and J lost 3, with 14 bases in between. CDR1 is MNHEY, CDR2 SMNVEV, per germline (reference sequence). The CDR3 consists of 15 residues. The CDR3 reads CASSFGIGNDYGYTF. DNA of the CDR3: TGTGCCAGCAGTTTCGGGATAGGGAACGACTATGGCTACACCTTC.

This clonotype was found many times. The chain uses TRBV27 and TRBJ2-7; D ambiguous. Germline V CDR1 and CDR2: MNHEY, SMNVEV (reference sequence). V gave up 4 bases and J gave up 7 bases, with 17 bases separating them. The CDR3 is 14 amino acids. This CDR3 reads CASSWKYGGEEQYF. CDR3 bases: TGTGCCAGCAGTTGGAAGTACGGCGGCGAAGAGCAGTACTTC.

This clonotype was counted only a few times. The chain employs TRBV6-2 or TRBV6-3 and TRBJ2-7; the D gene is possibly TRBD1 (5 bases). This CDR3 has 16 amino acids. Between the trimmed V and J ends, which lost 2 bases and 0 bases, there was a span of 14 bases. Germline assignment: CDR1 MNHEY and CDR2 SVGEGT. The CDR3 spells CASSYPMTASSYEQYF. CDR3 bases: TGTGCCAGCAGTTACCCAATGACAGCCAGCTCCTACGAGCAGTACTTC.

This clonotype has a count of ten or more. The V call is TRBV4-2, the J call TRBJ2-1; TRBD2 matches at 7 bases. Trimming removed 3 bases from V and 9 bases from J; junction bases left unmatched: 17. CDR1 and CDR2 (germline): LGHNA, YNFKEQ. The CDR3 consists of 17 residues. DNA of the CDR3: TGTGCCAGCAGCCAGTATTCCGGGACTAAATTAATATGTGAGCAGTTCTTC. Protein sequence: CASSQYSGTKLICEQFF.